This is a list of T cell receptor beta chains from one sample in a study of blood T cell repertoires in COVID-19. Method: immunoSEQ multiplex PCR; TCRdb's copy keeps in-frame clones and lacks some. The sample records approximately 470,000 clones, roughly 90% being singletons. The sample was PBMCs or T cells enriched from blood (not recorded which). Receptor source: a woman between 18 and 29 years old who had recovered from COVID-19. The CDR3 runs from the conserved cysteine through the conserved F or W. A D gene is named only where the DNA matches it firmly. Clone size is not always given. Where it is, it says once, few, many or a class for expanded clones.

d_gene: TRBD1
j_gene: TRBJ1-5
abundance: once
v_gene: TRBV28
CDR3nt: TGTGCCAGCAGTGCCCCGGGGACAGGCGGGAATCAGCCCCAGCATTTT
CDR3aa: CASSAPGTGGNQPQHF

d_gene: TRBD1
j_gene: TRBJ1-1
abundance: once
v_gene: TRBV11-2
CDR3nt: TGTGCCAGCAGCTCGACAGGGGGCGGGAGCACTGAAGCTTTCTTT
CDR3aa: CASSSTGGGSTEAFF

d_gene: NA
j_gene: TRBJ2-7
abundance: once
v_gene: TRBV7-2
CDR3nt: TGTGCCAGCAGCTTGCCCGGGACTCCACCCGGGATCGAGCAGTACTTC
CDR3aa: CASSLPGTPPGIEQYF

d_gene: NA
j_gene: TRBJ1-1
abundance: NA
v_gene: TRBV6-2/TRBV6-3
CDR3nt: TGTGCCAGCAGCCCGATTGGACAGTTGAACACTGAAGCTTTCTTT
CDR3aa: CASSPIGQLNTEAFF

d_gene: NA
j_gene: TRBJ1-1
abundance: once
v_gene: TRBV5-6
CDR3nt: TGTGCCAGCAGCTTGGCCGGGGTTGTCACTGAAGCTTTCTTT
CDR3aa: CASSLAGVVTEAFF

d_gene: NA
j_gene: TRBJ1-4
abundance: NA
v_gene: TRBV5-1
CDR3nt: TGCGCCAGCAGACGTTCAGGTTTTAATGAAAAACTGTTTTTT
CDR3aa: CASRRSGFNEKLFF

d_gene: NA
j_gene: TRBJ2-3
abundance: NA
v_gene: TRBV28
CDR3nt: TGTGCCAGCAGTGCCAGGGATTCCTTGTACACAGATACGCAGTATTTT
CDR3aa: CASSARDSLYTDTQYF

d_gene: TRBD1
j_gene: TRBJ1-5
abundance: NA
v_gene: TRBV18
CDR3nt: TGTGCCAGCTCACGGACAGGGAGCAATCAGCCCCAGCATTTT
CDR3aa: CASSRTGSNQPQHF

d_gene: NA
j_gene: TRBJ1-3
abundance: NA
v_gene: TRBV19
CDR3nt: TGTGCCAGTAGCGTTATCTCTGGAAACACCATATATTTT
CDR3aa: CASSVISGNTIYF

d_gene: TRBD1
j_gene: TRBJ2-2
abundance: NA
v_gene: TRBV13
CDR3nt: TGTGCCAGCACTAAAGAAGGGGGCGGCACCGGGGAGCTGTTTTTT
CDR3aa: CASTKEGGGTGELFF

d_gene: NA
j_gene: TRBJ2-7
abundance: NA
v_gene: TRBV19
CDR3nt: TGTGCCAGTTCTCGGACCGGGGTTTACGAGCAGTACTTC
CDR3aa: CASSRTGVYEQYF

d_gene: TRBD1
j_gene: TRBJ1-1
abundance: NA
v_gene: TRBV5-1
CDR3nt: TGCGCCAGCAGCTTGGTGGGCCAACAGGGGACTGAAGCTTTCTTT
CDR3aa: CASSLVGQQGTEAFF

d_gene: NA
j_gene: TRBJ1-1
abundance: once
v_gene: TRBV2
CDR3nt: TGTGCCAGCAAACCGAGCGGGGGGTTAGAGGGTGAAGCTTTCTTT
CDR3aa: CASKPSGGLEGEAFF

d_gene: NA
j_gene: TRBJ2-7
abundance: NA
v_gene: TRBV7-2
CDR3nt: TGTGCCAGCAGCTATGCCAGGGACTCCTACGAGCAGTACTTC
CDR3aa: CASSYARDSYEQYF

d_gene: NA
j_gene: TRBJ2-5
abundance: NA
v_gene: TRBV29-1
CDR3nt: TGCAGCGTTAAAGACCCGGGGGAGACCCAGTACTTC
CDR3aa: CSVKDPGETQYF

d_gene: NA
j_gene: TRBJ1-4
abundance: NA
v_gene: TRBV4-1
CDR3nt: TGCGCCAGCAGCCGGATAGCGGCGTTAGAAAAACTGTTTTTT
CDR3aa: CASSRIAALEKLFF

d_gene: NA
j_gene: TRBJ1-1
abundance: NA
v_gene: TRBV29-1
CDR3nt: TGCAGCGTTGATATGGTAACAGGGAACACTGAAGCTTTCTTT
CDR3aa: CSVDMVTGNTEAFF

d_gene: NA
j_gene: TRBJ1-1
abundance: NA
v_gene: TRBV7-6
CDR3nt: TGTGCCAGCAGCTGGGGGGGGAACACTGAAGCTTTCTTT
CDR3aa: CASSWGGNTEAFF

d_gene: NA
j_gene: TRBJ1-4
abundance: NA
v_gene: TRBV2
CDR3nt: TGTGCCAGCAGTGAAGTAAGGGGTATGGGAACAACTTCTAATGAAAAACTGTTTTTT
CDR3aa: CASSEVRGMGTTSNEKLFF

d_gene: NA
j_gene: TRBJ1-2
abundance: once
v_gene: TRBV2
CDR3nt: TGTGCCAGCAGGCTTGGACAGCCTTATGGCTACACCTTC
CDR3aa: CASRLGQPYGYTF

d_gene: TRBD1
j_gene: TRBJ1-2
abundance: NA
v_gene: TRBV10-3
CDR3nt: TGTGCCATCAGTGAGACAGGGGCCAACTATGGCTACACCTTC
CDR3aa: CAISETGANYGYTF

d_gene: NA
j_gene: TRBJ1-1
abundance: NA
v_gene: TRBV10-3
CDR3nt: TGTGCCATCAGGGACAGTACTAGAGCAGGAACTGAAGCTTTCTTT
CDR3aa: CAIRDSTRAGTEAFF

d_gene: NA
j_gene: TRBJ2-3
abundance: NA
v_gene: TRBV12-5
CDR3nt: TGTGCTAGTGGTTTGTGGCAGAGCACAGATACGCAGTATTTT
CDR3aa: CASGLWQSTDTQYF

d_gene: NA
j_gene: TRBJ1-2
abundance: NA
v_gene: TRBV30
CDR3nt: TGTGCCTGGAGGGAGGACTTTTATGGCTACACCTTC
CDR3aa: CAWREDFYGYTF

d_gene: NA
j_gene: TRBJ1-2
abundance: NA
v_gene: TRBV28
CDR3nt: TGTGCCAGCAGTTTAGTCGCGGAGAGTGATTCCTATGGCTACACCTTC
CDR3aa: CASSLVAESDSYGYTF

d_gene: NA
j_gene: TRBJ1-1
abundance: NA
v_gene: TRBV18
CDR3nt: TGTGCCAGCTCCTCGGTCGAGGACAGCGAAGCTTTCTTT
CDR3aa: CASSSVEDSEAFF

d_gene: TRBD2
j_gene: TRBJ2-2
abundance: NA
v_gene: TRBV5-1
CDR3nt: TGCGCCAGCAGCTCCACTAGCGAGAACACCGGGGAGCTGTTTTTT
CDR3aa: CASSSTSENTGELFF

d_gene: NA
j_gene: TRBJ2-7
abundance: NA
v_gene: TRBV5-1
CDR3nt: TGCGCCAGCAGCTTAGGGGGTCCCTCCTACGAGCAGTACTTC
CDR3aa: CASSLGGPSYEQYF

d_gene: NA
j_gene: TRBJ1-1
abundance: NA
v_gene: TRBV28
CDR3nt: TGTGCCAGCAGTTTATGGCGTAAATATGAGGGAGAGTTT
CDR3aa: CASSLWRKYEGEF

d_gene: NA
j_gene: TRBJ2-7
abundance: NA
v_gene: TRBV4-1
CDR3nt: TGCGCCAGCAGCCAAGATCTTTCGTACGAGCAGTACTTC
CDR3aa: CASSQDLSYEQYF

d_gene: NA
j_gene: TRBJ1-1
abundance: NA
v_gene: TRBV5-1
CDR3nt: TGCGCCAGCAGCTTCCCCGGGAAGAACACTGAAGCTTTCTTT
CDR3aa: CASSFPGKNTEAFF

d_gene: NA
j_gene: TRBJ1-1
abundance: NA
v_gene: TRBV3-1/TRBV3-2
CDR3nt: TGTGCCAGCAGCCCACGACATTACACTGAAGCTTTCTTT
CDR3aa: CASSPRHYTEAFF

d_gene: TRBD1
j_gene: TRBJ1-4
abundance: NA
v_gene: TRBV24-1
CDR3nt: TGTGCCACCAGTGATGGGGACAGGGGTTATGAAAAACTGTTTTTT
CDR3aa: CATSDGDRGYEKLFF

d_gene: TRBD1
j_gene: TRBJ2-3
abundance: NA
v_gene: TRBV2
CDR3nt: TGTGCCAGCAGAGCCGGGACAGGGGGCACAGATACGCAGTATTTT
CDR3aa: CASRAGTGGTDTQYF

d_gene: TRBD2
j_gene: TRBJ2-3
abundance: NA
v_gene: TRBV7-2
CDR3nt: TGTGCCAGCCCTCCGGGGCGGGGGGTAACGGATACGCAGTATTTT
CDR3aa: CASPPGRGVTDTQYF

d_gene: TRBD1
j_gene: TRBJ2-5
abundance: once
v_gene: TRBV5-1
CDR3nt: TGCGCCAGCAGCCCGGGACAGGGGTATGAGACCCAGTACTTC
CDR3aa: CASSPGQGYETQYF

d_gene: TRBD1
j_gene: TRBJ2-1
abundance: NA
v_gene: TRBV5-1
CDR3nt: TGCGCCAGCAGCCTAAACCGGGACAGGGGGCGCCGGGACAATGAGCAGTTCTTC
CDR3aa: CASSLNRDRGRRDNEQFF

d_gene: NA
j_gene: TRBJ2-1
abundance: NA
v_gene: TRBV28
CDR3nt: TGTGCCAGCAGTTTACTTCCTCAGGGTAAATACAATGAGCAGTTCTTC
CDR3aa: CASSLLPQGKYNEQFF

d_gene: TRBD2
j_gene: TRBJ2-2
abundance: NA
v_gene: TRBV5-4
CDR3nt: TGTGCCAGCAGCTCTAACTCGGGGGGGGCAGAGCTGTTTTTT
CDR3aa: CASSSNSGGAELFF

d_gene: TRBD1
j_gene: TRBJ2-7
abundance: NA
v_gene: TRBV4-1
CDR3nt: TGCGCCAGCAGCCCTTCACCCTTCGGACAGGGGGCCGACGAGCAGTACTTC
CDR3aa: CASSPSPFGQGADEQYF

d_gene: NA
j_gene: TRBJ1-1
abundance: NA
v_gene: TRBV5-1
CDR3nt: TGCGCCAGCAGCTTAACTCGCACAGGGCGGACTGAAGCTTTCTTT
CDR3aa: CASSLTRTGRTEAFF

d_gene: TRBD2
j_gene: TRBJ2-1
abundance: NA
v_gene: TRBV5-4
CDR3nt: TGTGCCAGCAGCCGGCGGGGGGGCCGGGATGAGCAGTTCTTC
CDR3aa: CASSRRGGRDEQFF

d_gene: TRBD2
j_gene: TRBJ2-3
abundance: NA
v_gene: TRBV4-2
CDR3nt: TGTGCCAGCAGCCAGATTAGCGGGGGGGGCCATGAGACGCAGTATTTT
CDR3aa: CASSQISGGGHETQYF

d_gene: NA
j_gene: TRBJ2-7
abundance: NA
v_gene: TRBV5-1
CDR3nt: TGCGCCAGCAGCCCCGGAGGGACAGTTTCCTACGAGCAGTACTTC
CDR3aa: CASSPGGTVSYEQYF

d_gene: NA
j_gene: TRBJ1-1
abundance: NA
v_gene: TRBV18
CDR3nt: TGTGCCAGCACGCCTTCAGGGTTAGTAGGAGCTTTCTTT
CDR3aa: CASTPSGLVGAFF

d_gene: TRBD1
j_gene: TRBJ1-4
abundance: NA
v_gene: TRBV5-4
CDR3nt: TGTGCCAGCAGCGCCTACAGGGGGCTAGGTGAAAAACTGTTTTTT
CDR3aa: CASSAYRGLGEKLFF

d_gene: NA
j_gene: TRBJ2-1
abundance: NA
v_gene: TRBV11-2
CDR3nt: TGTGCCAGCAGCTTAGGACAGAACAATGAGCAGTTCTTC
CDR3aa: CASSLGQNNEQFF